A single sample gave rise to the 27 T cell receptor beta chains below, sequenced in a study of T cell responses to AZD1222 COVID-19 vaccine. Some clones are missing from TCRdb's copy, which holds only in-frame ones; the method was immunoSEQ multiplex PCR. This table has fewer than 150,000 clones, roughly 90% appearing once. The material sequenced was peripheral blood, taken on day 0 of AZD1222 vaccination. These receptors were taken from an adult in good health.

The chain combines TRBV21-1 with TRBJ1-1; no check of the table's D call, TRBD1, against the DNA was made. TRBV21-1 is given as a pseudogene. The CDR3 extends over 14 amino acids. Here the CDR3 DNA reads TGTGCCAGCAGCAACAGCCAAAGGGGCACTGAAGCTTTCTTT. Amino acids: CASSNSQRGTEAFF.

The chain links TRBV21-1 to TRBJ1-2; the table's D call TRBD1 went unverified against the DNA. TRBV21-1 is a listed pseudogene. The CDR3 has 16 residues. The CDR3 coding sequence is TGTGCCAGCAGCATCCCAGGGGGCTATACCTACTATGGCTACACCTTC. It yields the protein CASSIPGGYTYYGYTF.

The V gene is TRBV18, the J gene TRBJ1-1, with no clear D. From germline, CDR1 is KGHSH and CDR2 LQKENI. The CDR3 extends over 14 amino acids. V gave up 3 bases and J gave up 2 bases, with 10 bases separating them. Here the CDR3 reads CASSPLSSNTEAFF. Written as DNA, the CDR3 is TGTGCCAGCTCACCCCTATCGTCTAACACTGAAGCTTTCTTT.

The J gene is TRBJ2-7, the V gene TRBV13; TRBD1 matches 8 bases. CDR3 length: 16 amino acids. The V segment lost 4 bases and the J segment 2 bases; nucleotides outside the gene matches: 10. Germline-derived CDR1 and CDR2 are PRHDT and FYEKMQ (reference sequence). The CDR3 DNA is TGTGCCAGCAGCTCCTCCGGGACAGGTAGTACCTACGAGCAGTACTTC. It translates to CASSSSGTGSTYEQYF.

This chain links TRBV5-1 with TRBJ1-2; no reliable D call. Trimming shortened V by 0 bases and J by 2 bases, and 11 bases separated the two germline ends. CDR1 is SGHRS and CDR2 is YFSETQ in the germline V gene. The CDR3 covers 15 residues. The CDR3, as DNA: TGCGCCAGCAGCTTGGCGCTGGACGGGAACTATGGCTACACCTTC. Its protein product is CASSLALDGNYGYTF.

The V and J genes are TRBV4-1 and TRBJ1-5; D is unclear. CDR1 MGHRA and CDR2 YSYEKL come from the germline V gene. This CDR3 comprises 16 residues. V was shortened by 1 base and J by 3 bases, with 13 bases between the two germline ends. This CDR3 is CASSQASADLNQPQHF. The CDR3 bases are TGCGCCAGCAGCCAAGCCTCGGCAGACCTCAATCAGCCCCAGCATTTT.

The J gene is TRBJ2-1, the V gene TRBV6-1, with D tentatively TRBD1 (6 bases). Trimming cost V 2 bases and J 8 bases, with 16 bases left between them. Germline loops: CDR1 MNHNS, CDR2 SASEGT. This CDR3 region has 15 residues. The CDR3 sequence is CASSEWGQGPDEQFF. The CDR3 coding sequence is TGTGCCAGCAGTGAATGGGGACAAGGGCCAGATGAGCAGTTCTTC.

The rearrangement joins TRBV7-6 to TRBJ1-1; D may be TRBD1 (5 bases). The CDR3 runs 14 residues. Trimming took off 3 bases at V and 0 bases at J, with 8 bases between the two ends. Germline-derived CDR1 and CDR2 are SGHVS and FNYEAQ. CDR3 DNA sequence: TGTGCCAGCAGCTTGGGGGGGGTGAACACTGAAGCTTTCTTT. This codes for CASSLGGVNTEAFF.

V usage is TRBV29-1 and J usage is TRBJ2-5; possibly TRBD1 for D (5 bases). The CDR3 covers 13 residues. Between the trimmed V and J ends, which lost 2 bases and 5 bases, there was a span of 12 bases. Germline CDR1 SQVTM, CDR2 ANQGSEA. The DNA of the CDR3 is TGCAGCGTTGAACGTAGTCCAGGGGAGACCCAGTACTTC. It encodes CSVERSPGETQYF.

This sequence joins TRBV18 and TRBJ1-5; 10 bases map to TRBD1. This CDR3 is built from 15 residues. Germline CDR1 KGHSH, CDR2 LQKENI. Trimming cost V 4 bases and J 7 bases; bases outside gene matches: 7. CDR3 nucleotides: TGTGCCAGCTCACTTATGGGGACAGGGGTCCAGCCCCAGCATTTT. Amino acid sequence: CASSLMGTGVQPQHF.

The CDR3 DNA sequence: TGTGCCAGCAGTGAGGGGGAACAGCCCCAGCATTTT. Its protein is CASSEGEQPQHF. The chain combines TRBV3-1 (or the pseudogene TRBV3-2) with TRBJ1-5; maybe TRBD1 (6 bases). CDR1 and CDR2 from the germline V gene are LGHDT and YNNKEL (reference sequence). The CDR3 is 12 residues long. Deletions cut 6 bases from V and 7 bases from J, with 10 bases between.

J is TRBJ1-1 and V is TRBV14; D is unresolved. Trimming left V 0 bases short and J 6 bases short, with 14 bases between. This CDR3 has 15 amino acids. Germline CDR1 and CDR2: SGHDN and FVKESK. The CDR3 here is CASSQDRAGWAEAFF. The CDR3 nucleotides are TGTGCCAGCAGCCAAGACCGTGCGGGGTGGGCTGAAGCTTTCTTT.

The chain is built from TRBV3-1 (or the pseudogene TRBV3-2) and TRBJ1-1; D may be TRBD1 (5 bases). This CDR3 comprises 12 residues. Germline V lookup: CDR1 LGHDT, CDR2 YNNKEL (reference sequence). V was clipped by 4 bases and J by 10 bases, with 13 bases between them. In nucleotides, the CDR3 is TGTGCCAGCAGCCCCCCTGCGGGGGGAGCTTTCTTT. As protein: CASSPPAGGAFF.

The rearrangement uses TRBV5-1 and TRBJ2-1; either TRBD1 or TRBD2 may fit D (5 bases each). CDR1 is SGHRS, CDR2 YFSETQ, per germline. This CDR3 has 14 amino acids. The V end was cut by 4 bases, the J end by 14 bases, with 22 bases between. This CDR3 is CASSLTGPPSNEFF. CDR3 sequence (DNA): TGCGCCAGCAGCCTCACGGGGCCCCCGAGCAATGAGTTCTTC.

The CDR3 sequence is CASSETWGEAFF. CDR3 nucleotide sequence: TGTGCCAGCAGTGAGACCTGGGGAGAAGCTTTCTTT. This chain joins TRBV6-1 and TRBJ1-1, with no clear D. Trimming shortened V by 3 bases and J by 8 bases, and 10 bases separated the two germline ends. Germline V gene sequence: CDR1 MNHNS, CDR2 SASEGT. This CDR3 has 12 residues.

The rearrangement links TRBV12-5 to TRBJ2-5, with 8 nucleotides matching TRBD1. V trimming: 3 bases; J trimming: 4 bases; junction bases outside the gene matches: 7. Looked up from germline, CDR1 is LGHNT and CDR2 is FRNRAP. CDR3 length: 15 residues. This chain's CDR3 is CASGFPQTGGETQYF. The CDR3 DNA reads TGTGCTAGTGGTTTCCCCCAAACAGGGGGAGAGACCCAGTACTTC.

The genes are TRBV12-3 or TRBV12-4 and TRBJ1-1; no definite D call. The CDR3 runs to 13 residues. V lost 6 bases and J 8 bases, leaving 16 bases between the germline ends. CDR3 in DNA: TGTGCCAGCAGCATCTTAATAGGCCGAGAAGCTTTCTTT. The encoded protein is CASSILIGREAFF.

CDR3 sequence (DNA): TGTGCCAGCAGCGGGGATTTCAATCAGCCCCAGCATTTT. Translating it yields CASSGDFNQPQHF. The chain couples TRBV2 to TRBJ1-5; D unresolved. The CDR3 has 13 amino acids. CDR1 SNHLY and CDR2 FYNNEI come from the germline V gene. Trimming cost V 6 bases and J 3 bases, with 9 bases left between them.

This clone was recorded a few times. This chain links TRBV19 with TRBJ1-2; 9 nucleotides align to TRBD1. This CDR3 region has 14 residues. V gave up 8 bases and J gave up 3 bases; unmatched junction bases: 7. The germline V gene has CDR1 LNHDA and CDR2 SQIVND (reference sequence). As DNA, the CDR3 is TGTGCCAGTGGGCACAGGGGGCGCGACTATGGCTACACCTTC. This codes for CASGHRGRDYGYTF.

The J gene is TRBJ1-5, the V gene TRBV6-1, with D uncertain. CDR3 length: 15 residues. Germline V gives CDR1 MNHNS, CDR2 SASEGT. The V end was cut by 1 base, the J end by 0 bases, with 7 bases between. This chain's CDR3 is CASSEVEFSNQPQHF. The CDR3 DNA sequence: TGTGCCAGCAGTGAAGTGGAATTTAGCAATCAGCCCCAGCATTTT.

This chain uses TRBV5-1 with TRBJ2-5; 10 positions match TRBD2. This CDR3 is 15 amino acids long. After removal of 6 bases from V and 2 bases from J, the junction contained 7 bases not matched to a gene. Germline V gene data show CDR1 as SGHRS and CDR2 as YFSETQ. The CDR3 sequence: CASTLLAGGQETQYF. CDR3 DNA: TGCGCCAGCACGTTATTAGCGGGGGGACAAGAGACCCAGTACTTC.

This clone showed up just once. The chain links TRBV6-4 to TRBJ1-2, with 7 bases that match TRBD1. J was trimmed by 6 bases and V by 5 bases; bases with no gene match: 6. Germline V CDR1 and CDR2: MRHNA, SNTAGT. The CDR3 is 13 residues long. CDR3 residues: CASSQGGRDGYTF. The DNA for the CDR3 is TGTGCCAGCAGTCAGGGGGGACGGGATGGCTACACCTTC.

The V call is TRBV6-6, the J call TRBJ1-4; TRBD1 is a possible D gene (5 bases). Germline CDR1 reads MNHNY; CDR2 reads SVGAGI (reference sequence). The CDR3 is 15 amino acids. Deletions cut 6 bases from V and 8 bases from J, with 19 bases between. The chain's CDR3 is CASSPPWLGEEKLFF. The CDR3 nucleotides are TGTGCCAGCAGCCCTCCGTGGTTGGGGGAGGAAAAACTGTTTTTT.

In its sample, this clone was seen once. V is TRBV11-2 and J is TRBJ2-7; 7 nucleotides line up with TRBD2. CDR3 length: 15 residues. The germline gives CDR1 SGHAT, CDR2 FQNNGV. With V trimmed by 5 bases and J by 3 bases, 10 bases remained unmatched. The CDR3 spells CASSEYRDYHYEQYF. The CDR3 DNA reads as TGTGCCAGCAGCGAATACCGGGACTACCACTACGAGCAGTACTTC.

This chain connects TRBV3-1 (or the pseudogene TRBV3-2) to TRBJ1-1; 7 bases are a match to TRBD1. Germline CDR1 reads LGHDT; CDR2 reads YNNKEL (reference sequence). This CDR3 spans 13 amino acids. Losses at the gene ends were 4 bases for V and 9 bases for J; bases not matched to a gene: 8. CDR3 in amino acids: CASSPTRGQKAFF. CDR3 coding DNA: TGTGCCAGCAGCCCGACAAGGGGACAGAAAGCTTTCTTT.

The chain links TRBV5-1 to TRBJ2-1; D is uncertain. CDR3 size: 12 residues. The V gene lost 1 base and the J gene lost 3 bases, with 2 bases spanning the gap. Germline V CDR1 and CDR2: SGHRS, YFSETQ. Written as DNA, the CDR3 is TGCGCCAGCAGCTTGAACTACAATGAGCAGTTCTTC. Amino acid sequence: CASSLNYNEQFF.

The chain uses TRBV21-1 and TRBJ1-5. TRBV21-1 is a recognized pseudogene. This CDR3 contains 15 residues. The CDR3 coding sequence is TGTGCCAGCAGCAAAGATAGGGGGGAGGGTCAGCCCCAGCATTTT. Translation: CASSKDRGEGQPQHF.